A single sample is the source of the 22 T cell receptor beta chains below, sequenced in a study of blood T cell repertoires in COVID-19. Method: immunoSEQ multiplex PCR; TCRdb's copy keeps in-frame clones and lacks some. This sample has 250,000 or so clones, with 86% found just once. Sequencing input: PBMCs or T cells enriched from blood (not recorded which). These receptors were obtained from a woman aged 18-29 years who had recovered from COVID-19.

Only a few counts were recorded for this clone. The CDR3 loop is CASSSRTSVPPSLGYEQYF. As DNA, the CDR3 is TGTGCCAGCAGCTCCCGGACTAGCGTTCCCCCTTCGTTGGGCTACGAGCAGTACTTC. V and J are TRBV7-8 and TRBJ2-7, with TRBD2 identical over 9 bases. The V and J ends lost 4 bases and 3 bases, in that order; junction bases with no gene match: 19. The CDR3 extends over 19 amino acids. Germline CDR1 reads SGHVS; CDR2 reads FQNEAQ.

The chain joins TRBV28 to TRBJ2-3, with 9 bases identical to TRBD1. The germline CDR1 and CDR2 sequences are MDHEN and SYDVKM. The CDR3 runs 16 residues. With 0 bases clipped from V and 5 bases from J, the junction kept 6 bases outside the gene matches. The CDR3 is CASSLWGQGSGDTQYF. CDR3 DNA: TGTGCCAGCAGTTTATGGGGACAGGGATCCGGAGATACGCAGTATTTT.

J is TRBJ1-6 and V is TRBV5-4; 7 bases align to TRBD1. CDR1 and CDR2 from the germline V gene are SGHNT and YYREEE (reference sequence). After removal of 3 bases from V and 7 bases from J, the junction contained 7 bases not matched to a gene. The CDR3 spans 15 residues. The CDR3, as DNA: TGTGCCAGCAGCTCCCCCACAGGGGACAATTCACCCCTCCACTTT. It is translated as CASSSPTGDNSPLHF.

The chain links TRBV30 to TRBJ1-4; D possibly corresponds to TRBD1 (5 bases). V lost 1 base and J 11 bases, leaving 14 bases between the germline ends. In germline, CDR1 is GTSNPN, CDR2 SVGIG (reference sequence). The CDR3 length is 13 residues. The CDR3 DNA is TGTGCCTGGAGTGGGGGCCCCTTGAGGAAACTGTTTTTT. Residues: CAWSGGPLRKLFF.

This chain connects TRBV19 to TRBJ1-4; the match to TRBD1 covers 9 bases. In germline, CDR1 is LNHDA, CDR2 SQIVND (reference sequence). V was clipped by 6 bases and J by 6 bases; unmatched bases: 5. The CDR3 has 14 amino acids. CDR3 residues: CASSIQGAYEKLFF. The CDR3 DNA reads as TGTGCCAGTAGCATACAGGGGGCTTATGAAAAACTGTTTTTT.

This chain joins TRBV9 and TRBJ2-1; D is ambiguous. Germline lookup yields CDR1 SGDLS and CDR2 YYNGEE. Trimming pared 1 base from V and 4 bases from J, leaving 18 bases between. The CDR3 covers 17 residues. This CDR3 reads CASSVPQWSLYYNEQFF. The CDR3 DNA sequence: TGTGCCAGCAGCGTACCCCAATGGAGTCTTTATTACAATGAGCAGTTCTTC.

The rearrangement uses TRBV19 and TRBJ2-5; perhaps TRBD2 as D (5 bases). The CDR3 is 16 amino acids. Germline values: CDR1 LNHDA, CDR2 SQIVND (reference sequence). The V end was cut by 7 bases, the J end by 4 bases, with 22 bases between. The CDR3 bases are TGTGCCAGTATGGTGCTAGGAGGCGGTCCCTCAGAGACCCAGTACTTC. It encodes CASMVLGGGPSETQYF.

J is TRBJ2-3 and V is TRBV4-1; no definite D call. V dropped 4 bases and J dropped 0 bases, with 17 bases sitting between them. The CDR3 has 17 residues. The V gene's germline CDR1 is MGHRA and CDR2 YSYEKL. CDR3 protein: CASSRNGYTASTDTQYF. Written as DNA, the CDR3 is TGCGCCAGCAGCCGGAACGGCTACACAGCTAGCACAGATACGCAGTATTTT.

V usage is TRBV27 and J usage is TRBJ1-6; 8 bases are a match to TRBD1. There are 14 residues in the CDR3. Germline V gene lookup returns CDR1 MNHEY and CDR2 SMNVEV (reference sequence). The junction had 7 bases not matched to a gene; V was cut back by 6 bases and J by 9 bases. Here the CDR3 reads CASSPDRVRSPLHF. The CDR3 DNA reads TGTGCCAGCAGCCCGGACAGGGTACGTTCACCCCTCCACTTT.

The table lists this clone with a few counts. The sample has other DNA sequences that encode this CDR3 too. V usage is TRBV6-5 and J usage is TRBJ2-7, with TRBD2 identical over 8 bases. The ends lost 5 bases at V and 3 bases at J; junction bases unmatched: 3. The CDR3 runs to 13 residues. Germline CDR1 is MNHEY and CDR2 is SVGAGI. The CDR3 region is CASSRTSFYEQYF. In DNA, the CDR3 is TGTGCCAGCAGTCGGACTAGCTTCTACGAGCAGTACTTC.

CDR3 amino acids: CASSPTSASTDTQYF. The CDR3 nucleotides read TGTGCCAGCAGCCCCACTAGCGCCAGCACAGATACGCAGTATTTT. The chain couples TRBV28 to TRBJ2-3, with 7 bases matching TRBD2. Germline lookup yields CDR1 MDHEN and CDR2 SYDVKM. With 6 bases clipped from V and 0 bases from J, the junction kept 6 bases outside the gene matches. The CDR3 consists of 15 residues.

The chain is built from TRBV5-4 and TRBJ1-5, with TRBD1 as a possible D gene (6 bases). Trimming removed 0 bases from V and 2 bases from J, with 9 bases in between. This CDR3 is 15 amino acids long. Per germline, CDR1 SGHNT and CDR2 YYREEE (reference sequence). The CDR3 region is CASSLGGRRNQPQHF. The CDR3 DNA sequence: TGTGCCAGCAGCTTGGGGGGGCGGCGCAATCAGCCCCAGCATTTT. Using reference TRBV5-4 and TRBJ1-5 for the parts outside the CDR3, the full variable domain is ETGVTQSPTHLIKTRGQQVTLRCSSQSGHNTVSWYQQALGQGPQFIFQYYREEENGRGNFPPRFSGLQFPNYSSELNVNALELDDSALYLCASSLGGRRNQPQHFGDGTRLSIL.

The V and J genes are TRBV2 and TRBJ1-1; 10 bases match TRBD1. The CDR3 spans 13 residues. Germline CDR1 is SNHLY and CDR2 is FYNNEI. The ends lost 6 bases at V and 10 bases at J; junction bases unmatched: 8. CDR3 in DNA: TGTGCCAGCAGCGCCGGGACAGGGGTAGGAGCTTTCTTT. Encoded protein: CASSAGTGVGAFF.

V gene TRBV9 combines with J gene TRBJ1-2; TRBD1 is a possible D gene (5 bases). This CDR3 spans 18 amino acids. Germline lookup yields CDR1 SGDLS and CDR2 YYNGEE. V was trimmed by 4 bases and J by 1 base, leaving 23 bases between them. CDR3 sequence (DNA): TGTGCCAGCAGCCCCCACGAGGGAGGGGCGGTTTTTAACTATGGCTACACCTTC. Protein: CASSPHEGGAVFNYGYTF.

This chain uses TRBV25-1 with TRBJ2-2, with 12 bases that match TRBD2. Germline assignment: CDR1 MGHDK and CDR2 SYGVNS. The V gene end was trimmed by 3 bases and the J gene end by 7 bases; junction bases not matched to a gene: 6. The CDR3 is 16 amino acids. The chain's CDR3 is CASSERGLAGYGELFF. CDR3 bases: TGTGCCAGCAGTGAGCGTGGACTAGCGGGATACGGGGAGCTGTTTTTT.

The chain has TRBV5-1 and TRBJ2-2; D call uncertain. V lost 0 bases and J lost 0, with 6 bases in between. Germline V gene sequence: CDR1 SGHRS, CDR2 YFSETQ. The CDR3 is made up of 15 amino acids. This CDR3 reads CASSLVPANTGELFF. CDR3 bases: TGCGCCAGCAGCTTGGTTCCGGCGAACACCGGGGAGCTGTTTTTT.

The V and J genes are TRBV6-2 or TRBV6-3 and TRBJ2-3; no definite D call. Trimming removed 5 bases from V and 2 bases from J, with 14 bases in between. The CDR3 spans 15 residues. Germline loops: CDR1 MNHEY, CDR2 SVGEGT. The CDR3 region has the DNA TGTGCCAGCAGTCCCCGCCGGGTCCTCACAGATACGCAGTATTTT. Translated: CASSPRRVLTDTQYF.

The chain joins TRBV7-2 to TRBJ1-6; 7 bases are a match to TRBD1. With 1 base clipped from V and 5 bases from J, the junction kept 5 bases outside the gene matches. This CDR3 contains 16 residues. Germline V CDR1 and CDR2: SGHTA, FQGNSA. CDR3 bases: TGTGCCAGCAGCTTAGTGGGGACAGTCCATAATTCACCCCTCCACTTT. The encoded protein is CASSLVGTVHNSPLHF.

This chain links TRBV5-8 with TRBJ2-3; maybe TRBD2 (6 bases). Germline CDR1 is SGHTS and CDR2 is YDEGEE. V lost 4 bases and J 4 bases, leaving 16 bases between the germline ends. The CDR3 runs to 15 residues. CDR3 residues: CASSPGLHSSDTQYF. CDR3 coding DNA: TGTGCCAGCAGCCCGGGACTCCATAGTTCAGATACGCAGTATTTT.

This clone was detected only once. CDR3 in DNA: TGTGCCAGCTCACTTGACAGGGGGCGGATCACCGGGGAGCTGTTTTTT. It encodes CASSLDRGRITGELFF. This sequence joins TRBV18 and TRBJ2-2, with 10 bases identical to TRBD1. The ends lost 4 bases at V and 4 bases at J; junction bases unmatched: 6. The CDR3 sequence is 16 residues long. CDR1 and CDR2 from the germline V gene are KGHSH and LQKENI.

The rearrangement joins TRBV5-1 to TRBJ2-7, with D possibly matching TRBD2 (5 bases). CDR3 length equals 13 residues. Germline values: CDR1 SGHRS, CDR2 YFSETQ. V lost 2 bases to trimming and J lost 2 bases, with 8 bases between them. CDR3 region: CASSLSGAYEQYF. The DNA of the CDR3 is TGCGCCAGCAGCTTATCCGGGGCCTACGAGCAGTACTTC. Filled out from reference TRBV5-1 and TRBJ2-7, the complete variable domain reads KAGVTQTPRYLIKTRGQQVTLSCSPISGHRSVSWYQQTPGQGLQFLFEYFSETQRNKGNFPGRFSGRQFSNSRSEMNVSTLELGDSALYLCASSLSGAYEQYFGPGTRLTVT.

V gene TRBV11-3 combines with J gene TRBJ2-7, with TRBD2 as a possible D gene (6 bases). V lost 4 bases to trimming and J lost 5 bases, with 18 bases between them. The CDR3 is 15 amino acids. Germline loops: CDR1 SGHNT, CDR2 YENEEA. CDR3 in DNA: TGTGCCAGCAGCTCCCTGTTCAGGCGGGAAAACGAGCAGTACTTC. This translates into CASSSLFRRENEQYF.